The 26 T cell receptor beta chains presented below share a single source sample, sequenced in a study of neoadjuvant nivolumab and ipilimumab in lung cancer. The protocol was immunoSEQ multiplex PCR, while the TCRdb copy is restricted to in-frame clones and leaves out a portion. The table has about 27,000 clones, 76% seen once. The material sequenced was tumor tissue, taken after neoadjuvant nivolumab, alone or with ipilimumab, at or shortly before surgery. The receptors shown here come from an adult with non-small cell lung cancer.

This clone was detected only a few times. The gene calls are TRBV11-3 and TRBJ2-7; 7 positions match TRBD2. CDR3 length: 13 amino acids. Per germline, CDR1 SGHNT and CDR2 YENEEA. The V gene end was trimmed by 2 bases and the J gene end by 4 bases; junction bases not matched to a gene: 2. CDR3: CASSLTRGYEQYF. CDR3 DNA: TGTGCCAGCAGCTTAACGCGGGGGTACGAGCAGTACTTC.

The chain combines TRBV5-8 with TRBJ2-3; TRBD1 agrees at 7 bases. J gave up 2 bases and V 4 bases, and 4 bases lay outside the gene matches. Germline loops: CDR1 SGHTS, CDR2 YDEGEE. This CDR3 has 14 residues. CDR3 nucleotide sequence: TGTGCCAGCAGCCAGGGACAGACCACAGATACGCAGTATTTT. It yields the protein CASSQGQTTDTQYF. The whole variable domain, remainder taken from reference TRBV5-8 and TRBJ2-3, is EAGVTQSPTHLIKTRGQQATLRCSPISGHTSVYWYQQALGLGLQFLLWYDEGEERNRGNFPPRFSGRQFPNYSSELNVNALELEDSALYLCASSQGQTTDTQYFGPGTRLTVL.

The chain joins TRBV7-9 to TRBJ2-7; D is ambiguous. The V and J ends lost 4 bases and 4 bases respectively, with 11 bases between them. In germline, CDR1 is SEHNR, CDR2 FQNEAQ (reference sequence). The CDR3 sequence is 13 residues long. The CDR3 loop reads CASSSRTGYEQYF. The CDR3 bases are TGTGCCAGCAGCTCCCGGACGGGTTACGAGCAGTACTTC.

The gene calls are TRBV5-1 and TRBJ2-3; D gene ambiguous. V was shortened by 1 base and J by 1 base, with 10 bases between the two germline ends. Looked up from germline, CDR1 is SGHRS and CDR2 is YFSETQ. The CDR3 length is 15 residues. CDR3 DNA: TGCGCCAGCAGCTTGAGGGCGTCGCGCACAGATACGCAGTATTTT. Translation gives CASSLRASRTDTQYF.

V gene TRBV5-6 combines with J gene TRBJ1-1; possible D gene TRBD1, 5 bases. This CDR3 has 16 amino acids. V was pared by 2 bases and J by 1 base, with 15 bases between. Per the germline V gene, CDR1 is SGHDT and CDR2 is YYEEEE. DNA of the CDR3: TGTGCCAGCAGCTTATTTCTTGTCGGGGGGAACACTGAAGCTTTCTTT. Amino acids: CASSLFLVGGNTEAFF.

The chain has TRBV18 and TRBJ2-3; a weak D match, TRBD1 (6 bases). Deletions cut 3 bases from V and 2 bases from J, with 9 bases between. This CDR3 contains 14 residues. Looked up from germline, CDR1 is KGHSH and CDR2 is LQKENI. The CDR3 reads CASSPYRDTDTQYF. In DNA form, the CDR3 reads TGTGCCAGCTCACCCTACAGGGACACAGATACGCAGTATTTT. The full variable domain, its missing parts supplied by reference TRBV18 and TRBJ2-3, is NAGVMQNPRHLVRRRGQEARLRCSPMKGHSHVYWYRQLPEEGLKFMVYLQKENIIDESGMPKERFSAEFPKEGPSILRIQQVVRGDSAAYFCASSPYRDTDTQYFGPGTRLTVL.

The sample holds one count of this clone. V and J are TRBV18 and TRBJ1-2, with D maybe TRBD1 (6 bases). The V and J ends lost 3 bases and 5 bases respectively, with 10 bases between them. CDR3 size: 13 residues. Germline V CDR1 and CDR2: KGHSH, LQKENI. CDR3 sequence: CASSPGHSYGYTF. The CDR3 DNA reads TGTGCCAGCTCACCGGGACACAGTTATGGCTACACCTTC.

This clone was picked up a small number of times. The chain is built from TRBV6-5 and TRBJ1-1; 11 bases are shared with TRBD1. The CDR3 consists of 14 residues. Trimming took 2 bases from V and 10 from J; bases not matched to a gene: 6. Germline V gives CDR1 MNHEY, CDR2 SVGAGI. The chain's CDR3 is CASSYGQGANGAFF. In nucleotides, the CDR3 is TGTGCCAGCAGTTACGGACAGGGGGCAAATGGAGCTTTCTTT.

The genes are TRBV7-9 and TRBJ1-2; a possible D gene is TRBD1 (5 bases). The CDR3 loop spans 11 amino acids. Between the trimmed V and J ends, which lost 8 bases and 2 bases, there was a span of 6 bases. CDR1 is SEHNR and CDR2 is FQNEAQ in the germline V gene (reference sequence). CDR3 sequence (DNA): TGTGCCAGCGGGGGGAACTATGGCTACACCTTC. Protein sequence: CASGGNYGYTF.

This clone was picked up a small number of times. V and J are TRBV5-1 and TRBJ2-7, with no clear D. Trimming shortened V by 0 bases and J by 3 bases, and 10 bases separated the two germline ends. The CDR3 length is 14 residues. The V gene's germline CDR1 is SGHRS and CDR2 YFSETQ. The chain's CDR3 is CASSLVQQNYEQYF. The CDR3 bases are TGCGCCAGCAGCTTGGTACAACAGAACTACGAGCAGTACTTC.

The chain is built from TRBV6-5 and TRBJ1-2; 7 nucleotides match TRBD1. CDR3 length: 13 residues. V lost 6 bases to trimming and J lost 6 bases; unmatched junction nucleotides: 7. The germline V gene encodes CDR1 MNHEY and CDR2 SVGAGI. The DNA for the CDR3 is TGTGCCAGCAGGCCACAGGGGAGTGATGGCTACACCTTC. The encoded protein is CASRPQGSDGYTF.

This clone turned up a few times. CDR3 DNA: TGCGCCAGCAGCTTGGCGGGACACTCTGGAAACACCATATATTTT. It translates to CASSLAGHSGNTIYF. The V call is TRBV5-1, the J call TRBJ1-3; D might be TRBD1 (6 bases). Germline CDR1 and CDR2: SGHRS and YFSETQ. The V and J ends lost 0 bases and 0 bases respectively, with 7 bases between them. The CDR3 is made up of 15 amino acids. The entire variable domain, with the rest obtained from reference TRBV5-1 and TRBJ1-3, is as follows: KAGVTQTPRYLIKTRGQQVTLSCSPISGHRSVSWYQQTPGQGLQFLFEYFSETQRNKGNFPGRFSGRQFSNSRSEMNVSTLELGDSALYLCASSLAGHSGNTIYFGEGSWLTVV.

The rearrangement joins TRBV6-1 to TRBJ1-1; the D is unclear. The ends were cut back, 2 bases at V and 1 base at J, with 8 bases in the middle. Germline V gene lookup returns CDR1 MNHNS and CDR2 SASEGT. There are 14 residues in the CDR3. The CDR3 bases are TGTGCCAGCAGTGAAACAGAGACGAACACTGAAGCTTTCTTT. It translates to CASSETETNTEAFF.

This clone was seen just once. CDR3 DNA sequence: TGCAGCGTTGGAATAGGACAGGCTTATGGCTACACCTTC. This translates into CSVGIGQAYGYTF. The chain has TRBV29-1 and TRBJ1-2, with TRBD1 matching over 7 bases. Germline values: CDR1 SQVTM, CDR2 ANQGSEA. This CDR3 spans 13 amino acids. V was clipped by 4 bases and J by 5 bases; unmatched bases: 7.

This clone was seen a few times. V gene TRBV9 combines with J gene TRBJ2-3; D is possibly TRBD1 (6 bases). CDR3 length equals 16 residues. Germline V CDR1 and CDR2: SGDLS, YYNGEE. Between the trimmed V and J ends, which lost 3 bases and 1 base, there was a span of 15 bases. CDR3 nucleotides: TGTGCCAGCAGCGCCGCTGGGGGACACGGCACAGATACGCAGTATTTT. Translating gives CASSAAGGHGTDTQYF.

The chain links TRBV7-9 to TRBJ1-6, with 9 bases fitting TRBD1. The CDR3 is 14 residues long. Germline CDR1 reads SEHNR; CDR2 reads FQNEAQ (reference sequence). V lost 5 bases to trimming and J lost 7 bases; unmatched junction nucleotides: 3. In nucleotides, the CDR3 is TGTGCCAGCAGCCTCGGGACAGGGAATTCACCCCTCCACTTT. It codes for CASSLGTGNSPLHF.

CDR3 loop: CASSERVAYTQYF. Written as DNA, the CDR3 is TGTGCCAGCAGTGAGAGGGTAGCCTATACGCAGTATTTT. The chain links TRBV6-1 to TRBJ2-3, with D maybe TRBD2 (5 bases). The ends were cut back, 3 bases at V and 7 bases at J, with 11 bases in the middle. Germline V lookup: CDR1 MNHNS, CDR2 SASEGT. The CDR3 spans 13 residues.

This chain uses TRBV11-2 with TRBJ2-5; 7 positions match TRBD2. Germline V gene sequence: CDR1 SGHAT, CDR2 FQNNGV. The CDR3 has 17 residues. With V trimmed by 2 bases and J by 3 bases, 12 bases remained unmatched. The chain's CDR3 is CASSLYRSRSGKETQYF. The CDR3 DNA is TGTGCCAGCAGCTTATATAGGTCGAGGAGCGGGAAAGAGACCCAGTACTTC.

This chain uses TRBV29-1 with TRBJ1-1, with D possibly TRBD1 on 6 matching bases. The CDR3 is 14 residues long. Germline CDR1 reads SQVTM; CDR2 reads ANQGSEA. Trimming removed 2 bases at V and 5 bases at J, with 15 bases between. CDR3 in DNA: TGCAGCGTTGAACCAACAGGGAGGAGAACTGAAGCTTTCTTT. This translates into CSVEPTGRRTEAFF.

The rearrangement joins TRBV2 to TRBJ1-2, with a tentative D call TRBD1 (6 bases). There are 13 residues in the CDR3. V was clipped by 6 bases and J by 3 bases, with 11 bases between them. Per the germline V gene, CDR1 is SNHLY and CDR2 is FYNNEI. This CDR3 is CASRQGSDYGYTF. CDR3 bases: TGTGCCAGCAGACAGGGATCTGACTATGGCTACACCTTC.

This clone was observed a few times. One end of the junction varies from germline; a read error may be responsible. This chain joins TRBV7-7 and TRBJ1-4; D remains unclear. CDR3 length: 15 amino acids. Germline-derived CDR1 and CDR2 are SSHAT and FNYEAQ (reference sequence). This chain's CDR3 is CASSLEVILDEKLFF. CDR3 nucleotides: TGTGCTAGCAGCTTAGAGGTGATCCTCGATGAAAAACTGTTTTTT.

The rearrangement joins TRBV27 to TRBJ2-7, with D maybe TRBD2 (7 bases). Trimming removed 8 bases from V and 0 bases from J, with 17 bases in between. CDR3 length equals 15 residues. Germline CDR1 MNHEY, CDR2 SMNVEV (reference sequence). CDR3 sequence reads: CASGRWGGRSYEQYF. The DNA of the CDR3 is TGTGCCAGCGGACGTTGGGGGGGCCGCTCCTACGAGCAGTACTTC.

Details on this clone: The sample contains more than one DNA sequence encoding this CDR3. This chain joins TRBV4-3 and TRBJ1-4; TRBD1 matches at 7 bases. Germline V gene data show CDR1 as LGHNA and CDR2 as YSLEER. J gave up 5 bases and V 1 base, and 7 bases lay outside the gene matches. This CDR3 spans 16 amino acids. CDR3: CASSQARDRGNEKLFF. In nucleotides, the CDR3 is TGCGCCAGCAGCCAAGCCAGGGACAGAGGAAATGAAAAACTGTTTTTT.

V is TRBV5-4 and J is TRBJ2-1; 15 nucleotides align to TRBD2. CDR3 size: 15 residues. J gave up 6 bases and V 4 bases, and 2 bases lay outside the gene matches. Germline CDR1 is SGHNT and CDR2 is YYREEE (reference sequence). For the CDR3, the DNA is TGTGCCAGCAGCCGGACTAGCGGGGGGGCCAATGAGCAGTTCTTC. Amino acids: CASSRTSGGANEQFF.

In this sample, this clone turned up a few times. The J gene is TRBJ1-2, the V gene TRBV7-2; 8 nucleotides align to TRBD1. The CDR3 loop spans 13 amino acids. V was clipped by 0 bases and J by 7 bases; unmatched bases: 1. Looked up from germline, CDR1 is SGHTA and CDR2 is FQGNSA. CDR3 in DNA: TGTGCCAGCAGCTTAGCCGGACAGGGTGGCTACACCTTC. It codes for CASSLAGQGGYTF.

This chain connects TRBV7-9 to TRBJ2-1; TRBD2 aligns across 15 bases. This CDR3 is 16 amino acids long. The V gene end was trimmed by 4 bases and the J gene end by 7 bases; junction bases not matched to a gene: 5. Germline V gene lookup returns CDR1 SEHNR and CDR2 FQNEAQ (reference sequence). Here the CDR3 DNA reads TGTGCCAGCAGCTCCTCCGGACTAGCGGGGGGGAATGAGCAGTTCTTC. Its translation is CASSSSGLAGGNEQFF.